This T cell receptor beta chain stems from a study of control samples from healthy donors and cancer patients. Looked up from germline, CDR1 is MNHEY and CDR2 is SVGAGI. The CDR3 loop spans 14 amino acids. Trimming removed 5 bases from V and 8 bases from J, with 18 bases in between. The assay was immunoSEQ multiplex PCR, and TCRdb's table has in-frame clones only and misses some. There are more than 50,000 clones in the sample; over 75% occur only once, and more than 1% lies in the top ten. The rearrangement links TRBV6-5 to TRBJ1-2; D might be TRBD1 (5 bases). This receptor was identified in a woman aged 50 to 60 with colorectal cancer. Specimen: PBMCs. The DNA of the CDR3 is TGTGCCAGCAGTATTGGACCGCCGGGGGTAGGCTACACCTTC. This gives the protein CASSIGPPGVGYTF.